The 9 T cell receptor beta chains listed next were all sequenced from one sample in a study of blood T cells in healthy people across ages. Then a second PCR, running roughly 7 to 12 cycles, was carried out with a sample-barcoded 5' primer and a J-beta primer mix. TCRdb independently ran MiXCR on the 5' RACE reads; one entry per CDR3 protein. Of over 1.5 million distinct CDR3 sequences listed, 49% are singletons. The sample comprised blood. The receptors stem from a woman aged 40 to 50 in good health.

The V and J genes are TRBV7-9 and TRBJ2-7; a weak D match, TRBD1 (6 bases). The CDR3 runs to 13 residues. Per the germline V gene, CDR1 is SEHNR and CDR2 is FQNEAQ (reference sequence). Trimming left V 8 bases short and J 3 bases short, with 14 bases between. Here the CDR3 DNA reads TGTGCCAGCGGGGGCCTGGCGAACTACGAGCAGTACTTC. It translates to CASGGLANYEQYF.

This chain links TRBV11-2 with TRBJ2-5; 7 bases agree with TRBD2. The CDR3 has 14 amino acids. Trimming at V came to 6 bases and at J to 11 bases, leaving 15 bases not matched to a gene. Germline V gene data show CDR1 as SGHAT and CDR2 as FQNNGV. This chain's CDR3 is CASSRAGPSNEQYF. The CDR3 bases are TGTGCCAGCAGTAGAGCGGGGCCGAGCAATGAGCAGTACTTC.

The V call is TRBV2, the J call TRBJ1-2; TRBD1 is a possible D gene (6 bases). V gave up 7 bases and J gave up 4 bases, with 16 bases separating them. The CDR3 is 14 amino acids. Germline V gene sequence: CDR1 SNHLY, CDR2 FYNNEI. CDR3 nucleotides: TGTGCCAGCATCCGGGGGGGGACAAGCTATGGCTACACCTTC. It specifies CASIRGGTSYGYTF.

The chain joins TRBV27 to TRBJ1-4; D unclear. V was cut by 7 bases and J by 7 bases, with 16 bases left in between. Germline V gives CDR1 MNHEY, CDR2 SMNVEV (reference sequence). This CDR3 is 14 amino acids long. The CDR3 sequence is CASTKKSLGEKLFF. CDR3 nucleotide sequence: TGTGCCAGCACCAAAAAGAGTCTCGGTGAAAAACTGTTTTTT.

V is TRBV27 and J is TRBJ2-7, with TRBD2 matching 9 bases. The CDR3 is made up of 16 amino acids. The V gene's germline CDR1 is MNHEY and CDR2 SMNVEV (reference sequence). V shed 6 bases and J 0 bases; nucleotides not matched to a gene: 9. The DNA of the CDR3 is TGTGCCAGCAGCATCAGCGGGACTAGCTCCTCCTACGAGCAGTACTTC. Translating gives CASSISGTSSSYEQYF.

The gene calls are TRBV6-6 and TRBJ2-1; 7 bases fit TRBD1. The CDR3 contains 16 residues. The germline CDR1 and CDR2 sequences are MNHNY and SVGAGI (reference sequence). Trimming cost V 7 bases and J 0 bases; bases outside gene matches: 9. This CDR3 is CASIPDRRFSYNEQFF. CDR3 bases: TGTGCCAGCATCCCGGACAGGAGGTTCTCCTACAATGAGCAGTTCTTC.

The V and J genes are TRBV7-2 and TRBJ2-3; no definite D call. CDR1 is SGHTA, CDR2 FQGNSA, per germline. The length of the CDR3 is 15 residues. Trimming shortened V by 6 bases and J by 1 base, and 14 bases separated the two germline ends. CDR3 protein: CASSPSLLGTDTQYF. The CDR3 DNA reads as TGTGCCAGCAGTCCCAGCCTCCTGGGCACAGATACGCAGTATTTT.

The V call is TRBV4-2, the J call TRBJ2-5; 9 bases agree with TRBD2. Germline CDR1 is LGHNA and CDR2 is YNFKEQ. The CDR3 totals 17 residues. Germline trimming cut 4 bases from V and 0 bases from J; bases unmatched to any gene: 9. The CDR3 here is CASSPTMTSGYQETQYF. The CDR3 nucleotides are TGTGCCAGCAGCCCTACTATGACTAGCGGCTACCAAGAGACCCAGTACTTC.

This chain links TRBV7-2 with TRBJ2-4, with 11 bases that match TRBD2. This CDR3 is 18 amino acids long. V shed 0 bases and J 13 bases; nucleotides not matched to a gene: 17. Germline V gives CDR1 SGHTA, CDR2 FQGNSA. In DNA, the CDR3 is TGTGCCAGCAGCTTAGCAGGGTTAGCGGGGGGGCTAGGATACGGGCAGTACTTC. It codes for CASSLAGLAGGLGYGQYF.